This TCR beta chain was recovered during a study of human T cells and chemical hapten exposure. Whole-study context: 2% DPC was applied to roughly 2 cm by roughly 2 cm of upper inner arm skin for sensitization. Overall study results and limits: In comparison with controls, expanded TCRs gave rise to a significantly larger number of large CDR3 similarity clusters.

A note on this clonotype: The antigen is unknown.

Germline loops: CDR1 MDHEN, CDR2 SYDVKM. The length of the CDR3 is 15 residues. V dropped 5 bases and J dropped 1; count of bases not matched to a gene: 7. Time point denoted: pre-sensitization, week 0. Noted treatment: therapeutic diphenylcyclopropenone sensitization with weekly scalp DPC. TCRdb re-called the RACE reads through MiXCR, storing one row per CDR3 protein. The sample has 150,000 to 200,000 distinct CDR3 sequences, nearly 30% seen once; the top ten hold approximately 3%. The chain carries TRBV28 and TRBJ2-5; TRBD1 aligns across 7 bases. The clonotype originates from a woman aged 25 to 39 with alopecia areata. Some clones in this sample may be carry-over from other donors' samples. The specimen was whole blood, collected in connection with sensitization to the hapten diphenylcyclopropenone (DPC). The DNA for the CDR3 is TGTGCCAGCAGTCCATGGACAGGTCCCCAAGAGACCCAGTACTTC. Its protein is CASSPWTGPQETQYF. Combining the CDR3 with reference TRBV28 and TRBJ2-5 gives the whole variable domain DVKVTQSSRYLVKRTGEKVFLECVQDMDHENMFWYRQDPGLGLRLIYFSYDVKMKEKGDIPEGYSVSREKKERFSLILESASTNQTSMYLCASSPWTGPQETQYFGPGTRLLVL.